The 6 T cell receptor beta chains presented below share a single source sample, sequenced in a study of cytomegalovirus exposure and HLA in healthy donors. PCR amplification relied on 60 Vbeta primers (plus 13 Jbeta primers). The repertoire was sequenced with immunoSEQ multiplex PCR; TCRdb's copy has only in-frame clones and lacks some. Of about 150,000 clones detected, roughly 82% appear once; the ten largest clones hold about 7.1%. The sample was PBMCs. These receptors were obtained from a woman aged 45 to 65 in good health and CMV-seropositive.

V is TRBV4-2 and J is TRBJ1-1, with D possibly being TRBD1 (6 bases). Trimming took off 3 bases at V and 5 bases at J, with 13 bases between the two ends. The germline gives CDR1 LGHNA, CDR2 YNFKEQ. The CDR3 totals 14 residues. DNA for the CDR3: TGTGCCAGCAGCCAGGGGGCCCGTGGGACTGAAGCTTTCTTT. Protein: CASSQGARGTEAFF.

The chain is built from TRBV19 and TRBJ2-6; 8 nucleotides agree with TRBD1. The CDR3 contains 17 residues. Germline V gene data show CDR1 as LNHDA and CDR2 as SQIVND (reference sequence). V was clipped by 6 bases and J by 1 base; unmatched bases: 8. The CDR3 protein is CASSRGRRLSGANVLTF. Here the CDR3 DNA reads TGTGCCAGTAGCAGGGGGCGACGGTTGTCTGGGGCCAACGTCCTGACTTTC.

The genes are TRBV6-5 and TRBJ1-1, with D possibly being TRBD1 (5 bases). The CDR3 length is 15 residues. The germline V gene has CDR1 MNHEY and CDR2 SVGAGI. V dropped 6 bases and J dropped 1 base, with 15 bases sitting between them. The CDR3 is CASSRGAAGNTEAFF. CDR3 DNA sequence: TGTGCCAGCAGCCGCGGGGCGGCCGGGAACACTGAAGCTTTCTTT.

The rearrangement links TRBV4-3 to TRBJ2-1, with D hard to call. Trimming took off 1 base at V and 2 bases at J, with 12 bases between the two ends. The CDR3 has 16 residues. Germline loops: CDR1 LGHNA, CDR2 YSLEER. This CDR3 is CASSQGFDLTYNEQFF. The CDR3 DNA follows: TGCGCCAGCAGCCAAGGGTTCGACTTAACCTACAATGAGCAGTTCTTC.

The CDR3 loop is CASSLYVSSYNSPLHF. The CDR3 DNA sequence: TGTGCCAGCAGTTTATACGTTAGCTCCTATAATTCACCCCTCCACTTT. V gene TRBV6-5 combines with J gene TRBJ1-6; unclear D gene. Germline-derived CDR1 and CDR2 are MNHEY and SVGAGI. V lost 4 bases and J 0 bases, leaving 10 bases between the germline ends. The length of the CDR3 is 16 residues.

V and J are TRBV19 and TRBJ2-7; no reliable D call. The ends were cut back, 5 bases at V and 2 bases at J, with 13 bases in the middle. The CDR3 covers 14 residues. The germline gives CDR1 LNHDA, CDR2 SQIVND (reference sequence). CDR3 region: CASSVAVSAYEQYF. The DNA for the CDR3 is TGTGCCAGTAGTGTGGCAGTGTCCGCCTACGAGCAGTACTTC.